This T cell receptor (beta chain) came from a study of blood T cell repertoires in COVID-19. Study-wide context: Sites in the United States, Italy and Spain provided acute and convalescent COVID-19 samples.

Authors' data handling: Amplifying reference gene primers gave estimates of nucleated cell counts. The data were produced by immunoSEQ multiplex PCR, yet TCRdb's version contains in-frame clones alone and is incomplete. The V and J calls and the clone size are those of that table, but D and trimming were determined from the DNA. This sample has about 150,000 clones, with 70% to 90% found just once. Living in 20 to 30 US areas, the participants were between roughly 18 and 90 years of age. Participants were placed into cohorts based on the clinical history they reported. There are 15 residues in the CDR3. CDR1 is SGHAT and CDR2 is FQNNGV in the germline V gene. Trimming left V 1 base short and J 4 bases short, with 11 bases between.

The receptor comes from a woman aged 50 to 65 with acute COVID-19. The sequenced material came from PBMCs or T cells enriched from blood (not recorded which). The V gene is TRBV11-2, the J gene TRBJ1-5; D is possibly TRBD1 (5 bases). For the CDR3, the DNA is TGTGCCAGCAGCTTAGGTTGGGGGGGGAATCAGCCCCAGCATTTT. Its translation is CASSLGWGGNQPQHF.